This T cell receptor (beta chain) was captured by sequencing in a study of blood T cell repertoires in COVID-19. This clone was counted only a few times. The method was immunoSEQ multiplex PCR; TCRdb's version includes in-frame clones alone and lacks a portion of them. The sample contains about 83,000 clones, 87% of which appear only once. Germline assignment: CDR1 MRHNA and CDR2 SNTAGT. The CDR3 consists of 15 residues. V trimming: 2 bases; J trimming: 6 bases; junction bases outside the gene matches: 6. This chain joins TRBV6-4 and TRBJ2-2; 7 nucleotides align to TRBD2. Sequenced material: peripheral blood. The receptor was derived from a woman in her 50s with active or convalescent COVID-19. The CDR3 is CASSDGGGAAGELFF. CDR3 nucleotides: TGTGCCAGCAGTGACGGCGGGGGAGCTGCCGGGGAGCTGTTTTTT.